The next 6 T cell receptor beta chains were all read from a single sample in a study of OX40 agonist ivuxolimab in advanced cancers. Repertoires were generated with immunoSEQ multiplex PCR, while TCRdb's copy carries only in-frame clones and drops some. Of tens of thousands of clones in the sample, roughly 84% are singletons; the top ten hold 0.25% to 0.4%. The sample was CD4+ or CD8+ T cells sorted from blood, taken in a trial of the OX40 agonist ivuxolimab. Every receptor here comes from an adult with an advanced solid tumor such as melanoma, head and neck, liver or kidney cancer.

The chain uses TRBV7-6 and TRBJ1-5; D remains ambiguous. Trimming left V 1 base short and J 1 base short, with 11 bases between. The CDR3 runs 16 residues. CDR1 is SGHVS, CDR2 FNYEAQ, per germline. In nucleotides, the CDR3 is TGTGCCAGCAGCTTAGGGGCCGCCTCGAGCAATCAGCCCCAGCATTTT. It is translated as CASSLGAASSNQPQHF.

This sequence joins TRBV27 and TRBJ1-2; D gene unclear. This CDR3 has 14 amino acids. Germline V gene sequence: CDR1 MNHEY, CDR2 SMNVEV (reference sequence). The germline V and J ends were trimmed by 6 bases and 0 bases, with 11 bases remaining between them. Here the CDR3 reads CASRTGLPNYGYTF. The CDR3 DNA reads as TGTGCCAGCAGAACGGGCTTACCTAACTATGGCTACACCTTC.

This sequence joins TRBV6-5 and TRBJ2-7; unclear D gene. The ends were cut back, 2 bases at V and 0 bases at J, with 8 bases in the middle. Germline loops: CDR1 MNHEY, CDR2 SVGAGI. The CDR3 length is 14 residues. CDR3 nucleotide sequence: TGTGCCAGCAGTTACGAAACAGTCTCCTACGAGCAGTACTTC. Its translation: CASSYETVSYEQYF.

This CDR3 is CSVATVSNQPQHF. The CDR3 DNA sequence: TGCAGCGTTGCGACTGTTAGCAATCAGCCCCAGCATTTT. The chain recombines TRBV29-1 with TRBJ1-5; D uncertain. V lost 4 bases and J lost 0, with 7 bases in between. Germline assignment: CDR1 SQVTM and CDR2 ANQGSEA. The CDR3 extends over 13 amino acids.

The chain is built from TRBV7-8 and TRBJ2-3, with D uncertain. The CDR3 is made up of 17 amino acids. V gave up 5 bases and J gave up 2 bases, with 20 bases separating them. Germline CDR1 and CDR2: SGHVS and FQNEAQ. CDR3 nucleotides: TGTGCCAGCAGCGGTGGGCCCGCCTTACGCACCACAGATACGCAGTATTTT. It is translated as CASSGGPALRTTDTQYF.

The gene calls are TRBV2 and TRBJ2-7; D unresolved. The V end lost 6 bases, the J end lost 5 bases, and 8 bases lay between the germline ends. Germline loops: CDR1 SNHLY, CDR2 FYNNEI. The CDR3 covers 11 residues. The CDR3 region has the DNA TGTGCCAGCAGGCTCCTGGACGAGCAGTACTTC. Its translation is CASRLLDEQYF.